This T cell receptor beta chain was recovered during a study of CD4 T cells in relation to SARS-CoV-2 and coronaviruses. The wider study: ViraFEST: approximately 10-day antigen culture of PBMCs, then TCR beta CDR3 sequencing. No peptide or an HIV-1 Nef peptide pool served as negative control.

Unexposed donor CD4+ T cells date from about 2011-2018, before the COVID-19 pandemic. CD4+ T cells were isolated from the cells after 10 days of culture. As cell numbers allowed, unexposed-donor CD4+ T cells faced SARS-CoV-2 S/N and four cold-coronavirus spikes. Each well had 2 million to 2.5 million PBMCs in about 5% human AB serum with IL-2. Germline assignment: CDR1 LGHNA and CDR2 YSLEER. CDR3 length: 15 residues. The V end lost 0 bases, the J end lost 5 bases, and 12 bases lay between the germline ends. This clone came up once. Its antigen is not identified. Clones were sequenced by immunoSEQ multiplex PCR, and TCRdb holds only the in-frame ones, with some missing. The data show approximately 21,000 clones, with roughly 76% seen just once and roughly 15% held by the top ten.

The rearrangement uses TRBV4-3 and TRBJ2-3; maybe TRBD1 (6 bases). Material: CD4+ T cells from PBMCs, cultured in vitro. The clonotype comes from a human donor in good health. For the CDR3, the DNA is TGCGCCAGCAGCCAAGAATCGACAGGAGGAGATACGCAGTATTTT. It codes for CASSQESTGGDTQYF.